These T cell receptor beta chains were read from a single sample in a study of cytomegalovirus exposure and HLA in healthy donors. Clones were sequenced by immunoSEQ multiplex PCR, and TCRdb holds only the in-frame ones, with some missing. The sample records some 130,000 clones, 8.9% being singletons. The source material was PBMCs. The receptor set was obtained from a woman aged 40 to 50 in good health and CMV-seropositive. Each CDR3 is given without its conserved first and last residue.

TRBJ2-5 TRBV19 ASSIQGSQETQY
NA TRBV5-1 ASSQQPGGDEQY
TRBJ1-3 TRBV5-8 ASSFRGRNTIY
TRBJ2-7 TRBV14 ASSPDSSYEQY
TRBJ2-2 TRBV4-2 ASSQARVGGGELF
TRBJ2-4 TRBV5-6 ASSLWNSGGLNIQY
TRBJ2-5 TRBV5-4 ASSRDRERPETQY
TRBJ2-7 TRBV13 ASSFSQGRVEQY
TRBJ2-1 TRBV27 ASSWRFGEQF
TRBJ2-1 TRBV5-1 ASSLAGQIDNEQF
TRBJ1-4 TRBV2 ATCRDRNEKLF
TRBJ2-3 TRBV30 AWSLGLAGGTDTQY
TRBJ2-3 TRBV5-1 ASSPWTGGADTQY
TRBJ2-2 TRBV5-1 ASSLAGGGTGELF
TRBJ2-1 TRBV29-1 SVAGQGALFNEQF
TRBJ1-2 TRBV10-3 ATLTGTGYT
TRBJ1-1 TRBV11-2 ASSSGHGTTEAF
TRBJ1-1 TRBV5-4 ASSLQGVNTEAF
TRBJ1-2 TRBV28 ASSVAGQGEGKYGYT
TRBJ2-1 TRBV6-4 ASSKGQGAHNEQF
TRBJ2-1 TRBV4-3 ASSQVQNRGRVEQF